Below, 21 T cell receptor beta chains from the same sample are listed, as sequenced in a study of T cells in Graves' hyperthyroidism and ophthalmopathy. TCR beta CDR3 region amplification was performed from RNA transcripts. Primed by the HTBI set, a first-round RT-PCR was run on the TCR CDR3. Using its own MiXCR run on the multiplex PCR reads, TCRdb lists one record per CDR3 protein. This table has more than 300,000 distinct CDR3 sequences, approximately 14% appearing once. Sample: blood. These receptors were collected from a woman aged 60-75 years with Graves' hyperthyroidism.

This clonotype was observed many times. The chain employs TRBV20-1 and TRBJ2-7, with D perhaps TRBD2 (6 bases). CDR1 and CDR2 from the germline V gene are DFQATT and SNEGSKA (reference sequence). This CDR3 spans 15 amino acids. The V gene lost 0 bases and the J gene lost 2 bases, with 14 bases spanning the gap. The CDR3: CSARDPQGGTYEQYF. The DNA of the CDR3 is TGCAGTGCTAGAGATCCCCAGGGAGGCACCTACGAGCAGTACTTC.

At least ten counts were recorded for this clonotype. The chain uses TRBV2 and TRBJ1-1, with TRBD1 as a possible D gene (6 bases). The CDR3 runs to 14 residues. V dropped 4 bases and J dropped 2 bases, with 11 bases sitting between them. Germline loops: CDR1 SNHLY, CDR2 FYNNEI. The CDR3 protein is CASSAYRDNTEAFF. For the CDR3, the DNA is TGTGCCAGCAGTGCATACAGGGATAACACTGAAGCTTTCTTT.

This clonotype has a count of ten or more. V and J are TRBV6-1 and TRBJ1-1, with no clear D. This CDR3 has 13 amino acids. V lost 7 bases and J 5 bases, leaving 14 bases between the germline ends. Germline V lookup: CDR1 MNHNS, CDR2 SASEGT. CDR3 bases: TGTGCCAGCAACAAGCTAGCTCGTACTGAAGCTTTCTTT. This gives the protein CASNKLARTEAFF.

This clonotype was seen many times. V is TRBV28 and J is TRBJ1-1, with 8 bases identical to TRBD1. J lost 1 base, V lost 6 bases, and 7 bases had no gene match. The CDR3 extends over 15 amino acids. Germline V gene data show CDR1 as MDHEN and CDR2 as SYDVKM. CDR3 coding DNA: TGTGCCAGCAGCCAAGCAGGGGGCCCGAACACTGAAGCTTTCTTT. Its protein product is CASSQAGGPNTEAFF.

The sample holds many counts of this clonotype. The V and J genes are TRBV7-8 and TRBJ2-5, with 11 bases that match TRBD1. From germline, CDR1 is SGHVS and CDR2 FQNEAQ. J lost 5 bases, V lost 3 bases, and 2 bases had no gene match. This CDR3 has 14 amino acids. The CDR3 region has the DNA TGTGCCAGCAGCTTGGACAGGGGGCGGGAGACCCAGTACTTC. Its translation: CASSLDRGRETQYF.

At least ten counts were recorded for this clonotype. The genes are TRBV27 and TRBJ2-3, with a weak D call TRBD1 (6 bases). Trimming pared 2 bases from V and 4 bases from J, leaving 19 bases between. In germline, CDR1 is MNHEY, CDR2 SMNVEV (reference sequence). The CDR3 sequence is 17 residues long. DNA for the CDR3: TGTGCCAGCAGTTTACGCTCCAGGGGTTATAGTGCAGATACGCAGTATTTT. It yields the protein CASSLRSRGYSADTQYF.

About this clonotype itself: A clone one base away is much larger, so this may be a read error. The CDR3 DNA follows: TGTGCCAGCTCCGCGCGGGGGGATGGGACTGAAGCTTTCTTT. This encodes CASSARGDGTEAFF. The rearrangement links TRBV18 to TRBJ1-1; weak D call: TRBD1 (5 bases). The CDR3 totals 14 residues. The germline CDR1 and CDR2 sequences are KGHSH and LQKENI. V lost 6 bases and J lost 5, with 16 bases in between.

This clonotype was seen at least ten times. This chain uses TRBV12-3 or TRBV12-4 with TRBJ2-1, with 14 bases lining up with TRBD2. This CDR3 has 17 residues. V was clipped by 5 bases and J by 6 bases; unmatched bases: 9. The CDR3 spells CASSSPLGLAGANEQFF. The CDR3 coding sequence is TGTGCCAGCAGTAGCCCATTGGGACTAGCGGGAGCCAATGAGCAGTTCTTC.

In this sample, this clonotype turned up many times. V usage is TRBV5-8 and J usage is TRBJ2-3, with TRBD2 identical over 8 bases. Unmatched junction bases numbered 15, after V lost 0 bases and J lost 6 bases. Germline CDR1 reads SGHTS; CDR2 reads YDEGEE. This CDR3 region has 18 residues. In DNA form, the CDR3 reads TGTGCCAGCAGCTTGGGCGGGAGGTTCGATTCCGATACCGATACGCAGTATTTT. It yields the protein CASSLGGRFDSDTDTQYF.

This clonotype has only a few counts. The chain couples TRBV12-3 or TRBV12-4 to TRBJ2-1; TRBD2 might be the D (7 bases). V was clipped by 0 bases and J by 6 bases, with 12 bases between them. There are 15 residues in the CDR3. CDR3 sequence (DNA): TGTGCCAGCAGTTTAGCGGGGGCTAGCGGCAATGAGCAGTTCTTC. It yields the protein CASSLAGASGNEQFF.

The chain carries TRBV5-1 and TRBJ1-1; 7 bases match TRBD1. The CDR3 extends over 15 amino acids. The V segment lost 2 bases and the J segment 0 bases; nucleotides outside the gene matches: 4. Germline V gene lookup returns CDR1 SGHRS and CDR2 YFSETQ. This chain's CDR3 is CASSLQGTLNTEAFF. The CDR3 DNA reads TGCGCCAGCAGCTTACAGGGGACCCTGAACACTGAAGCTTTCTTT.

This clonotype was found many times. The chain carries TRBV4-1 and TRBJ2-7; 7 bases are shared with TRBD2. The trim removed 0 bases at V and 4 bases at J, leaving 6 bases unmatched. The CDR3 extends over 15 amino acids. Germline values: CDR1 MGHRA, CDR2 YSYEKL. The chain's CDR3 is CASSQDSGRWYEQYF. For the CDR3, the DNA is TGCGCCAGCAGCCAAGATTCCGGGAGGTGGTACGAGCAGTACTTC.

This clonotype was seen ten or more times. The J gene is TRBJ2-3, the V gene TRBV12-5; either TRBD1 or TRBD2 may fit D (5 bases each). Germline V gene sequence: CDR1 LGHNT, CDR2 FRNRAP. V shed 4 bases and J shed 6 bases, with 14 bases lying between them. The CDR3 runs 14 residues. The DNA of the CDR3 is TGTGCTAGTGGTTGGGGGAGTTTACGGGATACGCAGTATTTT. Encoded protein: CASGWGSLRDTQYF.

The rearrangement uses TRBV19 and TRBJ1-5; TRBD1 aligns across 10 bases. CDR1 LNHDA and CDR2 SQIVND come from the germline V gene (reference sequence). The CDR3 is 17 residues long. With V trimmed by 5 bases and J by 3 bases, 10 bases remained unmatched. The CDR3 protein is CASSARDRGINNQPQHF. As DNA, the CDR3 is TGTGCCAGTAGTGCAAGGGACAGGGGAATCAACAATCAGCCCCAGCATTTT.

This sequence joins TRBV25-1 and TRBJ2-7; 7 nucleotides match TRBD2. Germline trimming cut 4 bases from V and 2 bases from J; bases unmatched to any gene: 8. This CDR3 spans 15 amino acids. Germline lookup yields CDR1 MGHDK and CDR2 SYGVNS. The CDR3 DNA sequence: TGTGCCAGCAGTGGGGAGGGGCTAGCGGCCTACGAGCAGTACTTC. Amino acid sequence: CASSGEGLAAYEQYF.

The gene calls are TRBV6-5 and TRBJ2-5; 13 bases align to TRBD2. The germline gives CDR1 MNHEY, CDR2 SVGAGI. There are 19 residues in the CDR3. V lost 4 bases, J lost 3 bases, and 14 bases stayed unmatched. The DNA of the CDR3 is TGTGCCAGCAGTTCCGGGACTAGCGGGATCGTTAGGTGGAAAGAGACCCAGTACTTC. It encodes CASSSGTSGIVRWKETQYF.

This clonotype was seen repeatedly, ten times or more. This sequence joins TRBV20-1 and TRBJ2-1; 8 bases align to TRBD2. The CDR3 is 14 residues long. Germline V gene lookup returns CDR1 DFQATT and CDR2 SNEGSKA (reference sequence). J gave up 4 bases and V 5 bases, and 7 bases lay outside the gene matches. CDR3 region: CSAGPGLGYNEQFF. CDR3 in DNA: TGCAGTGCTGGACCGGGACTAGGATACAATGAGCAGTTCTTC.

This clonotype was detected ten times or more. The rearrangement links TRBV11-2 to TRBJ2-4; D might be TRBD1 (6 bases). V gave up 5 bases and J gave up 4 bases, with 18 bases separating them. Germline values: CDR1 SGHAT, CDR2 FQNNGV. The CDR3 runs to 16 residues. CDR3 region: CASSHPGHRVKNIQYF. The CDR3 DNA reads TGTGCCAGCAGCCATCCGGGACATCGGGTAAAAAACATTCAGTACTTC.

This rearrangement joins TRBV24-1 to TRBJ2-2; D gene uncertain. The ends were cut back, 5 bases at V and 3 bases at J, with 6 bases in the middle. Germline-derived CDR1 and CDR2 are KGHDR and SFDVKD. The CDR3 is made up of 13 amino acids. The CDR3 DNA reads as TGTGCCACCAGTGGTCTATACACCGGGGAGCTGTTTTTT. Encoded protein: CATSGLYTGELFF.

To note about this clonotype: Its ends do not fully match the called genes, so a read error is possible. The chain carries TRBV9 and TRBJ2-7; 9 nucleotides align to TRBD2. CDR1 and CDR2 from the germline V gene are SGDLS and YYNGEE. CDR3 length: 16 residues. The CDR3 DNA is TGTGCCGGCAGCGTAGATCCGTGGCGGGAGGGCTACGAGCAGTACTTC. Translation gives CAGSVDPWREGYEQYF.

In its sample, this clonotype was seen a few times. A much larger clone differs by one base, so this may be a read error. The V call is TRBV2, the J call TRBJ1-5, with D tentatively TRBD1 (5 bases). The CDR3 totals 13 residues. Germline-derived CDR1 and CDR2 are SNHLY and FYNNEI. Trimming cost V 6 bases and J 7 bases, with 13 bases left between them. This CDR3 is CASRGRGGQPQHF. As DNA, the CDR3 is TGTGCCAGCAGGGGACGGGGGGGACAGCCCCAGCATTTT.